These 16 T cell receptor beta chains were sequenced from one sample in a study of shared clonotypes between healthy human individuals. TCRdb's table, derived via immunoSEQ multiplex PCR, lists solely in-frame clones and lacks some. The data show more than 1 million clones, approximately 80% seen once. Sequenced input: memory CD4+ T cells from PBMCs. Subset denoted: CD45RA-negative fraction. These receptors originate from a man aged 18-30 years in good health. Some clones in this sample may be carry-over from other donors' samples.

The chain employs TRBV5-1 and TRBJ2-1; TRBD2 matches 13 bases. The germline V gene encodes CDR1 SGHRS and CDR2 YFSETQ. CDR3 length: 17 amino acids. Germline trimming cut 0 bases from V and 9 bases from J; bases unmatched to any gene: 9. CDR3 sequence (DNA): TGCGCCAGCAGCTTGGGGACTAGCGGGAGTGTGCGGTTTGAGCAGTTCTTC. Translating gives CASSLGTSGSVRFEQFF.

Concerning this clone: It may be a read error: a sequence one base away is much more abundant. The chain joins TRBV7-8 to TRBJ1-1; D call uncertain. Deletions cut 5 bases from V and 1 base from J, with 5 bases between. The CDR3 runs to 12 residues. Per germline, CDR1 SGHVS and CDR2 FQNEAQ. This CDR3 is CASSRRNTEAFF. The CDR3 region has the DNA TGTGCCAGCAGCAGAAGGAACACTGAAGCTTTCTTT.

V gene TRBV5-4 combines with J gene TRBJ2-7, with TRBD2 matching 10 bases. CDR1 is SGHNT, CDR2 YYREEE, per germline (reference sequence). Trimming took 1 base from V and 3 from J; bases not matched to a gene: 7. The CDR3 totals 16 residues. CDR3: CASSLISGRANYEQYF. CDR3 DNA sequence: TGTGCCAGCAGCTTGATAAGCGGGAGGGCCAACTACGAGCAGTACTTC.

The chain recombines TRBV5-1 with TRBJ2-1, with 11 bases identical to TRBD2. Looked up from germline, CDR1 is SGHRS and CDR2 is YFSETQ. CDR3 size: 15 residues. Germline trimming cut 3 bases from V and 7 bases from J; bases unmatched to any gene: 6. CDR3 region: CASSSLAGVGNEQFF. The CDR3 DNA follows: TGCGCCAGCAGCTCACTAGCGGGAGTGGGAAATGAGCAGTTCTTC.

The chain is built from TRBV4-2 and TRBJ2-6; 12 positions match TRBD2. V lost 3 bases, J lost 1 base, and 13 bases stayed unmatched. The CDR3 totals 21 residues. The germline V gene has CDR1 LGHNA and CDR2 YNFKEQ. The CDR3 reads CASSQFWSSGRARSGANVLTF. CDR3 bases: TGTGCCAGCAGCCAGTTTTGGTCTAGCGGGAGGGCTAGGTCTGGGGCCAACGTCCTGACTTTC.

To note about this clone: This sequence is one base from a far larger clone and is likely a read error. The CDR3 protein is CASSSTYEQYF. CDR3 nucleotide sequence: TGTGCCAGCAGCTCAACCTACGAGCAGTACTTC. The V call is TRBV7-3, the J call TRBJ2-7; D ambiguous. This CDR3 spans 11 amino acids. Looked up from germline, CDR1 is SGHTA and CDR2 is FQGTGA. V was shortened by 4 bases and J by 2 bases, with 3 bases between the two germline ends.

Points on this clone: Just one base apart from a much larger clone, this may be a read error. The chain combines TRBV6-5 with TRBJ1-2; 7 bases map to TRBD1. Germline V gives CDR1 MNHEY, CDR2 SVGAGI. The CDR3 extends over 13 amino acids. V gave up 6 bases and J gave up 2 bases; unmatched junction bases: 3. The CDR3 is CASSRDRNYGYTF. The DNA of the CDR3 is TGTGCCAGCAGCCGGGACAGAAACTATGGCTACACCTTC.

The gene calls are TRBV2 and TRBJ2-5, with 14 bases aligning to TRBD2. Per germline, CDR1 SNHLY and CDR2 FYNNEI. The V gene end was trimmed by 6 bases and the J gene end by 0 bases; junction bases not matched to a gene: 9. There are 18 residues in the CDR3. The CDR3 DNA reads as TGTGCCAGCAGATACCGACTAGCGGGAGGGCCGTACCAAGAGACCCAGTACTTC. Amino acid sequence: CASRYRLAGGPYQETQYF.

The chain joins TRBV7-3 to TRBJ2-1, with 8 bases that match TRBD1. The germline V gene encodes CDR1 SGHTA and CDR2 FQGTGA. This CDR3 is built from 14 residues. The ends lost 6 bases at V and 6 bases at J; junction bases unmatched: 7. CDR3 in DNA: TGTGCCAGCAGTCCAGACAGGGGCCGCAATGAGCAGTTCTTC. Translation: CASSPDRGRNEQFF.

V is TRBV5-8 and J is TRBJ1-1; D is unresolved. The CDR3 extends over 14 amino acids. Germline CDR1 is SGHTS and CDR2 is YDEGEE. Trimming cost V 3 bases and J 0 bases, with 9 bases left between them. CDR3 coding DNA: TGTGCCAGCAGCTCGGCAGTGATGAACACTGAAGCTTTCTTT. This encodes CASSSAVMNTEAFF.

The rearrangement joins TRBV19 to TRBJ1-5, with TRBD1 matching 9 bases. CDR3 length equals 13 residues. Trimming removed 11 bases from V and 6 bases from J; junction bases left unmatched: 8. Germline V gives CDR1 LNHDA, CDR2 SQIVND (reference sequence). CDR3 DNA: TGTGCCTCCACAGGGGGCATGGGTCAGCCCCAGCATTTT. Its protein product is CASTGGMGQPQHF. Based on the CDR3 plus reference TRBV19 and TRBJ1-5, the full variable domain is DGGITQSPKYLFRKEGQNVTLSCEQNLNHDAMYWYRQDPGQGLRLIYYSQIVNDFQKGDIAEGYSVSREKKESFPLTVTSAQKNPTAFYLCASTGGMGQPQHFGDGTRLSIL.

The chain couples TRBV28 to TRBJ2-2, with D possibly TRBD2 on 6 matching bases. The CDR3 is 15 residues long. The ends were cut back, 6 bases at V and 2 bases at J, with 13 bases in the middle. The germline V gene has CDR1 MDHEN and CDR2 SYDVKM. The DNA for the CDR3 is TGTGCCAGCAGCTCCGGGACTCCCAACACCGGGGAGCTGTTTTTT. This sequence encodes CASSSGTPNTGELFF.

The chain joins TRBV7-9 to TRBJ1-3; TRBD1 agrees at 7 bases. The CDR3 has 16 residues. The V gene's germline CDR1 is SEHNR and CDR2 FQNEAQ (reference sequence). The J segment lost 2 bases and the V segment lost 5 bases, leaving 9 bases of the junction unmatched. The DNA of the CDR3 is TGTGCCAGCAGCGACGTCAGGGGGGCGACTGGAAACACCATATATTTT. Translation: CASSDVRGATGNTIYF.

The chain uses TRBV19 and TRBJ1-2, with 8 bases identical to TRBD1. Trimming at V came to 5 bases and at J to 4 bases, leaving 12 bases not matched to a gene. The CDR3 has 16 amino acids. Germline CDR1 LNHDA, CDR2 SQIVND (reference sequence). The CDR3 sequence: CASSSTRTGLGYGYTF. The CDR3 DNA follows: TGTGCCAGTAGTTCGACCCGGACAGGGTTGGGCTATGGCTACACCTTC.

This chain uses TRBV7-2 with TRBJ2-1; 7 nucleotides align to TRBD2. The CDR3 sequence is 15 residues long. Germline V lookup: CDR1 SGHTA, CDR2 FQGNSA. J gave up 3 bases and V 3 bases, and 5 bases lay outside the gene matches. CDR3 nucleotides: TGTGCCAGCAGCTTTGAGCGGGGCAACTACAATGAGCAGTTCTTC. It specifies CASSFERGNYNEQFF. Full variable domain (remainder filled in from reference TRBV7-2 and TRBJ2-1): GAGVSQSPSNKVTEKGKDVELRCDPISGHTALYWYRQSLGQGLEFLIYFQGNSAPDKSGLPSDRFSAERTGGSVSTLTIQRTQQEDSAVYLCASSFERGNYNEQFFGPGTRLTVL.

This sequence joins TRBV6-1 and TRBJ2-3, with 10 bases identical to TRBD1. CDR1 MNHNS and CDR2 SASEGT come from the germline V gene. CDR3 size: 16 residues. The V and J ends lost 3 bases and 2 bases, in that order; junction bases with no gene match: 5. Here the CDR3 reads CASSEGQGSFTDTQYF. The CDR3 coding sequence is TGTGCCAGCAGTGAGGGACAGGGGAGCTTCACAGATACGCAGTATTTT.